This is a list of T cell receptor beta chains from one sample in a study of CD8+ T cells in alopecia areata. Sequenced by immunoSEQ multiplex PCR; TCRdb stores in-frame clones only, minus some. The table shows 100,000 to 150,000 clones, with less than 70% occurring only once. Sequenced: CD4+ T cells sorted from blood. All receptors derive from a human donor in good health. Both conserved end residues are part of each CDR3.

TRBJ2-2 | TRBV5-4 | CASRKKGATGELFF
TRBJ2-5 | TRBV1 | CTSSQDSREETQYF
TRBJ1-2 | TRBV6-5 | CASSYSGRGGNYGYTF
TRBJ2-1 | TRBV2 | CASSEGGEQFF
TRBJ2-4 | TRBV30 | CAWSIGGNIQYF
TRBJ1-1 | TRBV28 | CASRANTEAFF
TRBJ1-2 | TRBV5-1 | CASSFDGQENYGYTF
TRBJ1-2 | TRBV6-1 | CASRISGTYGYTF
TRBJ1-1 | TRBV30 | CAWTPQGTSEAFF
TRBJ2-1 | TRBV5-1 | CASSLSGAAPYNEQFF
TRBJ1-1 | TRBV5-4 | CASKGSYTEAFF
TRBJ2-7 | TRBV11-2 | CASSRQVSYEQYF
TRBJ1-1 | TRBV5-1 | CASSLVAANTEAFF
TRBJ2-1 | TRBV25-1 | CASSERGTGVYNEQFF
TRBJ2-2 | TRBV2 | CASRDSGTGELFF
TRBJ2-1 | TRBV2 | CASSSDRSTNEQFF
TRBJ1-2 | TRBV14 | CASSQDQSPGGYGYTF
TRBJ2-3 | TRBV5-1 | CASSLGGRATDTQYF
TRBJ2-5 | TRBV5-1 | CASSIPGAVKETQYF
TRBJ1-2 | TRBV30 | CALTGTGYGGYTF
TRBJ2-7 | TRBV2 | CASSARRKYEQYF
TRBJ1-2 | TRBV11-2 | CASSLVRFGGYTF
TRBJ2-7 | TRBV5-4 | CASSKGGDEQYF
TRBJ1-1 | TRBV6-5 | CASSYGQGNTEAFF
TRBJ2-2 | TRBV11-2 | CASSPRAAGGTGELFF
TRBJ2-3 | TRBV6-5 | CASSYSSGVRNTQYF
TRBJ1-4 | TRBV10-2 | CASSRSNEKLFF
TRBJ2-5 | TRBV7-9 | CASSLVGIQETQYF
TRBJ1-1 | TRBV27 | CASSPRGQANTEAFF
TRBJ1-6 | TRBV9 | CAPRGSDNSPLHF
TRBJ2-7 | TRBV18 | CASSPTSQGSSYEQYF
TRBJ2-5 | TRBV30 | CAGRIPKETQYF
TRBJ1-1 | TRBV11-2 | CASRRPTGMNTEAFF
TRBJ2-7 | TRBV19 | CASSADQDYEQYF
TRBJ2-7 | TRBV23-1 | CASSLRVPPFSTLYEQYF
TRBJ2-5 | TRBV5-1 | CASSPGQRQETQYF
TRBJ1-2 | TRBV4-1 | CASSEHGYTF
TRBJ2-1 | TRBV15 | CATSGRWASGGASYNEQFF
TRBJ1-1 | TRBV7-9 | CASSLDGGNTEAFF
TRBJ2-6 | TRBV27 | CASSPWTGANVLTF
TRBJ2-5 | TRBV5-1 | CASLRQGGETQYF
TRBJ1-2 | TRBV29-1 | CSVGSQSANYGYTF
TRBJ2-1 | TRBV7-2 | CASSPYTGLVASYNEQFF
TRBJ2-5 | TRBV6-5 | CASSRTRTRETQYF
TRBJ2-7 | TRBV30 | CAWSPRQGGQYF
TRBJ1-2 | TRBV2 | CASSELGQAGGYTF
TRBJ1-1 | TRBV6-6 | CASSYDSFGFF
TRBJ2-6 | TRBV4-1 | CASSPLGWLGGANVLTF
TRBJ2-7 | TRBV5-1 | CASSGAGTGAYEQYF
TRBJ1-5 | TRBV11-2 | CASSTGTGKNQPQHF
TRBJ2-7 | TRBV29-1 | CSAAKTATYEQYF
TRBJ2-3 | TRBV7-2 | CASSLRTQYF
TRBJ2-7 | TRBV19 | CASSFISGTFNTYEQYF
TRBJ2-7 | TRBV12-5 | CASGHTLDEQYF
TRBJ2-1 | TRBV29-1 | CSVGTWLGVEQFF
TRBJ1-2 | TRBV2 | CASLKGTEFYGYTF
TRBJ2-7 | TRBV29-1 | CSVAPGTGYTWRSYEQYF
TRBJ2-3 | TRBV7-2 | CASSARGGTDTQYF
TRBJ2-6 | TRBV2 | CASSGGANVLTF